This T cell receptor beta chain comes out of a study of blood T cell repertoires in COVID-19 (dated by TCRdb to about 2020). Context from the whole study: Samples covering the acute and convalescent phases of COVID-19 were provided by collaborators in the United States, Italy and Spain. The sample metadata nearly always contained a de-identified subject ID, COVID-19 status, age in years and sex. Subjects who had been exposed to COVID-19, were actively infected with it, or had recovered from it provided the deeply sampled blood TCRbeta repertoires that made up the dataset. The samples were drawn from the first 160 participants of the ongoing ImmuneRACE study and from 1,254 subjects provided by 6 global collaborators. The material from the prospective study consisted of cDNA or gDNA derived from T cells, B-cell-depleted T cells, or PBMCs. The repertoires were released in a freely available public database meant as a resource for research on the immune response to SARS-CoV-2. Where HLA class I and class II types were available, the types were taken from metadata supplied by the sample provider, not from assay-based typing. Overall results and qualifications from the work: Clinical and demographic metadata were provided uncurated, with the amount varying by source and participant.

Whole blood was collected in K2EDTA tubes by collaborating institutions according to the institutions' own protocols. For TCRbeta analysis, collaborators shipped samples as frozen whole blood, isolated PBMCs, or DNA extracted from either of those sample types. This clone has a handful of counts. The specificity of this receptor is unknown. No base qualities exist here, and no much larger clone lies one base off it. TCRbeta CDR3 regions were amplified from genomic DNA by means of the immunoSEQ Assay, a bias-controlled multiplex PCR. On the authors' methods: Nucleated cell counts per sample were estimated from amplification of reference gene primers within the assay. To quantify the absolute abundance of each unique TCRbeta CDR3 rearrangement, sequence reads were collapsed and filtered. For each sample, productive Simpson clonality was calculated as the square root of Simpson's diversity index across productive rearrangements. TCRdb mirrors the immuneACCESS table, restricted to in-frame sequences. Some clones are absent from its copies; in checked studies, under half trace to an unresolved V gene, and the reason for the others is unknown. V and J calls and clone size are copied from that table; D and trimming were computed from the DNA. A total of some 120,000 clones appear in this sample, 87% of them only once. The ten largest clones take up more than 3.5% of the sample.

Cut back by 0 bases and 8 bases, the V and J ends lie 16 bases apart. CDR1 and CDR2, per the germline V gene, are MGHRA and YSYEKL. From cysteine to phenylalanine, the CDR3 is 15 amino acids long. The DNA shown is the 45-base CDR3, in frame from base 1. The sequence came from an older woman with acute or convalescent COVID-19. The V gene is TRBV4-1 and the J gene is TRBJ1-1; no D gene is confidently identified. The sequenced sample was peripheral blood. This receptor carries the CDR3 CASSQDPTVVREAFF. The DNA sequence reads TGCGCCAGCAGCCAAGATCCTACAGTTGTTCGAGAAGCTTTCTTT.